The 22 T cell receptor beta chains below were found in one sample sequenced in a study of cytomegalovirus exposure and HLA in healthy donors. PCR employed 60 Vbeta and 13 Jbeta primers. Generated by immunoSEQ multiplex PCR, the TCRdb table keeps only in-frame clones and is missing some. Its table records about 77,000 clones. The specimen was PBMCs. Receptor source: a man aged 50 or older in good health and CMV-seropositive.

The genes are TRBV9 and TRBJ2-7; D is possibly TRBD1 (6 bases). There are 13 residues in the CDR3. V dropped 1 base and J dropped 5 bases, with 10 bases sitting between them. Germline CDR1 SGDLS, CDR2 YYNGEE. CDR3 nucleotides: TGTGCCAGCAGCGTAAGCCAGGGGAACGAGCAGTACTTC. It translates to CASSVSQGNEQYF.

The V call is TRBV6-5, the J call TRBJ1-1, with TRBD1 as a possible D gene (5 bases). Germline V CDR1 and CDR2: MNHEY, SVGAGI. This CDR3 comprises 13 residues. V dropped 6 bases and J dropped 1 base, with 9 bases sitting between them. The CDR3 reads CASRRDSNTEAFF. The CDR3 coding sequence is TGTGCCAGCAGGCGGGACTCGAACACTGAAGCTTTCTTT.

V and J are TRBV5-1 and TRBJ2-7; D is possibly TRBD1 (6 bases). Per the germline V gene, CDR1 is SGHRS and CDR2 is YFSETQ. Between the trimmed V and J ends, which lost 2 bases and 0 bases, there was a span of 12 bases. CDR3 length equals 15 residues. CDR3 DNA: TGCGCCAGCAGCTTCTACAGGGAGAGCTCCTACGAGCAGTACGTC. It encodes CASSFYRESSYEQYV.

V and J are TRBV2 and TRBJ1-6; D is ambiguous. Germline V gene lookup returns CDR1 SNHLY and CDR2 FYNNEI. The CDR3 totals 15 residues. Trimming cost V 7 bases and J 5 bases, with 15 bases left between them. The CDR3 is CASIGSNQNNSPLHF. The CDR3 DNA follows: TGTGCCAGCATCGGGAGTAACCAAAATAATTCACCCCTCCACTTT.

The chain is built from TRBV29-1 and TRBJ2-7; D is undetermined. Looked up from germline, CDR1 is SQVTM and CDR2 is ANQGSEA. Deletions cut 7 bases from V and 6 bases from J, with 16 bases between. The CDR3 has 12 amino acids. The CDR3 spells CSALLLAGEQYF. The CDR3 DNA sequence: TGCAGCGCCCTCCTGTTGGCAGGCGAGCAGTACTTC.

The chain couples TRBV18 to TRBJ2-7; 7 nucleotides match TRBD2. V was pared by 4 bases and J by 4 bases, with 4 bases of the junction left unmatched. Germline CDR1 and CDR2: KGHSH and LQKENI. The CDR3 has 13 amino acids. As DNA, the CDR3 is TGTGCCAGCTCACGGGACTATTCTTACGAGCAGTACGTC. Protein sequence: CASSRDYSYEQYV.

The chain links TRBV27 to TRBJ2-7; perhaps TRBD1 as D (6 bases). Looked up from germline, CDR1 is MNHEY and CDR2 is SMNVEV (reference sequence). The CDR3 contains 14 residues. The germline V and J ends were trimmed by 3 bases and 3 bases, with 12 bases remaining between them. CDR3: CASSFFGGGYEQYF. The CDR3 DNA follows: TGTGCCAGCAGTTTTTTTGGGGGCGGCTACGAGCAGTACTTC.

DNA for the CDR3: TGCGCCAGCAGCCGGACAGGCACAGATACGCAGTATTTT. The encoded protein is CASSRTGTDTQYF. This chain uses TRBV5-1 with TRBJ2-3, with D maybe TRBD1 (6 bases). Germline V gene lookup returns CDR1 SGHRS and CDR2 YFSETQ. V was trimmed by 4 bases and J by 1 base, leaving 7 bases between them. The CDR3 has 13 amino acids.

V and J are TRBV28 and TRBJ1-2; weak D call: TRBD1 (5 bases). The V gene's germline CDR1 is MDHEN and CDR2 SYDVKM. This CDR3 comprises 15 residues. V was clipped by 2 bases and J by 8 bases, with 18 bases between them. The CDR3 sequence is CASSLGGGSIEGYTF. CDR3 bases: TGTGCCAGCAGTTTAGGGGGGGGAAGCATTGAAGGCTACACCTTC.

The V gene is TRBV19, the J gene TRBJ1-2; 8 bases align to TRBD1. Trimming at V came to 10 bases and at J to 2 bases, leaving 9 bases not matched to a gene. Germline loops: CDR1 LNHDA, CDR2 SQIVND (reference sequence). The CDR3 extends over 14 amino acids. The CDR3 reads CAIQNQGANYGYTF. The CDR3 coding sequence is TGTGCCATTCAGAATCAGGGGGCAAACTATGGCTACACCTTC.

The chain has TRBV5-1 and TRBJ2-7; the match to TRBD2 covers 13 bases. Germline V lookup: CDR1 SGHRS, CDR2 YFSETQ. The CDR3 is 18 amino acids. Unmatched junction bases numbered 9, after V lost 0 bases and J lost 3 bases. The CDR3, as DNA: TGCGCCAGCAGCTTGGGGCGGCTGGGGACTAGCGGGGTCTACGAGCAGTACTTC. Its translation: CASSLGRLGTSGVYEQYF.

V is TRBV28 and J is TRBJ1-1; D is unresolved. The germline V gene has CDR1 MDHEN and CDR2 SYDVKM. This CDR3 spans 13 amino acids. Trimming took off 7 bases at V and 6 bases at J, with 15 bases between the two ends. CDR3 bases: TGTGCCAGCATCGAACAGCTTAATCCTGAAGCTTTCTTT. Protein: CASIEQLNPEAFF.

The V call is TRBV10-1, the J call TRBJ1-2; D is perhaps TRBD1 (6 bases). The CDR3 sequence is 13 residues long. Germline CDR1 and CDR2: WNHNN and SYGVQD (reference sequence). V was pared by 6 bases and J by 4 bases, with 12 bases between. This chain's CDR3 is CASSFDRIYGYTF. The CDR3 bases are TGCGCCAGCAGCTTCGACAGGATCTATGGCTACACCTTC.

The V and J genes are TRBV19 and TRBJ1-5, with 9 bases aligning to TRBD1. V dropped 5 bases and J dropped 7; count of bases not matched to a gene: 9. Germline assignment: CDR1 LNHDA and CDR2 SQIVND (reference sequence). The CDR3 contains 15 residues. CDR3 DNA: TGTGCCAGTAGTCTAACAGGGGGCGCAGGACAGCCCCAGCATTTT. Its translation: CASSLTGGAGQPQHF.

The chain combines TRBV7-9 with TRBJ2-2; TRBD2 is a possible D gene (5 bases). From germline, CDR1 is SEHNR and CDR2 FQNEAQ (reference sequence). The V end was cut by 8 bases, the J end by 2 bases, with 15 bases between. The CDR3 is 15 amino acids. This CDR3 is CASPPGGGNTGELFF. The DNA for the CDR3 is TGTGCCAGCCCCCCGGGCGGAGGCAACACCGGGGAGCTGTTTTTT.

The chain links TRBV7-6 to TRBJ2-1, with D unresolved. V was shortened by 1 base and J by 1 base, with 5 bases between the two germline ends. Germline values: CDR1 SGHVS, CDR2 FNYEAQ. The CDR3 consists of 14 residues. The CDR3: CASSLDQSYNEQFF. DNA of the CDR3: TGTGCCAGCAGCTTAGATCAGTCCTACAATGAGCAGTTCTTC.

This chain uses TRBV11-3 with TRBJ2-1, with 9 positions matching TRBD1. CDR1 is SGHNT, CDR2 YENEEA, per germline. Germline trimming cut 4 bases from V and 6 bases from J; bases unmatched to any gene: 7. The CDR3 length is 15 residues. DNA of the CDR3: TGTGCCAGCAGCTCCCAGACAGGGGGTCTCAATGAGCAGTTCTTC. It encodes CASSSQTGGLNEQFF.

J is TRBJ2-2 and V is TRBV11-3; TRBD1 agrees at 11 bases. The CDR3 has 18 amino acids. Germline V lookup: CDR1 SGHNT, CDR2 YENEEA. Trimming at V came to 5 bases and at J to 6 bases, leaving 14 bases not matched to a gene. Here the CDR3 reads CASSPTPGTGGASGELFF. DNA for the CDR3: TGTGCCAGCAGCCCCACCCCCGGGACAGGGGGTGCGTCCGGGGAGCTGTTTTTT.

The chain uses TRBV7-8 and TRBJ1-1, with 8 bases aligning to TRBD1. Germline CDR1 SGHVS, CDR2 FQNEAQ. Unmatched junction bases numbered 4, after V lost 6 bases and J lost 1 base. This CDR3 contains 14 residues. The CDR3 is CASSLDRANTEAFF. Here the CDR3 DNA reads TGTGCCAGCAGTTTGGACAGGGCGAACACTGAAGCTTTCTTT.

The genes are TRBV18 and TRBJ2-7, with 9 bases that match TRBD2. Trimming removed 6 bases from V and 6 bases from J; junction bases left unmatched: 15. The CDR3 spans 16 residues. CDR1 and CDR2 from the germline V gene are KGHSH and LQKENI. Written as DNA, the CDR3 is TGTGCCAGCTCGCTCCTCAAAGGGAGACTAGCGGTCGAGCAGTACTTC. Translating gives CASSLLKGRLAVEQYF. Full variable domain (rest looked up from reference TRBV18 and TRBJ2-7): NAGVMQNPRHLVRRRGQEARLRCSPMKGHSHVYWYRQLPEEGLKFMVYLQKENIIDESGMPKERFSAEFPKEGPSILRIQQVVRGDSAAYFCASSLLKGRLAVEQYFGPGTRLTVT.

This chain connects TRBV9 to TRBJ2-1, with 8 positions matching TRBD1. The V and J ends lost 3 bases and 2 bases, in that order; junction bases with no gene match: 4. The CDR3 loop spans 15 amino acids. The germline V gene has CDR1 SGDLS and CDR2 YYNGEE. This chain's CDR3 is CASSAQGATYNEQFF. In DNA form, the CDR3 reads TGTGCCAGCAGCGCCCAGGGGGCAACCTACAATGAGCAGTTCTTC.

The V call is TRBV9, the J call TRBJ2-5; D perhaps matches TRBD1 (6 bases). V lost 0 bases and J 5 bases, leaving 11 bases between the germline ends. Germline CDR1 is SGDLS and CDR2 is YYNGEE. The CDR3 covers 14 residues. The CDR3 loop is CASSVATGSETQYF. In DNA, the CDR3 is TGTGCCAGCAGCGTAGCAACAGGGAGTGAGACCCAGTACTTC.